Following are 21 T cell receptor beta chains from one sample sequenced in a study of blood T cells in healthy people across ages. A J-beta primer mix and a sample-barcoded 5' primer were used in a second PCR of roughly 7 to 12 cycles. TCRdb ran MiXCR on the 5' RACE reads and lists one entry per CDR3 protein. The sample lists some 700,000 distinct CDR3 sequences, approximately 43% occurring once. The sample was blood. The receptors derive from a woman aged 55-70 years in good health.

V is TRBV20-1 and J is TRBJ1-1, with a possible D match to TRBD1 (5 bases). Germline V gene sequence: CDR1 DFQATT, CDR2 SNEGSKA (reference sequence). The CDR3 is made up of 15 amino acids. V was cut by 0 bases and J by 3 bases, with 14 bases left in between. CDR3 DNA: TGCAGTGCTAGAGAGCGGGGCAGGGAGTACACTGAAGCTTTCTTT. Encoded protein: CSARERGREYTEAFF.

This chain joins TRBV7-8 and TRBJ2-3; D possibly corresponds to TRBD2 (6 bases). The V end lost 4 bases, the J end lost 3 bases, and 20 bases lay between the germline ends. Germline CDR1 SGHVS, CDR2 FQNEAQ. The CDR3 sequence is 17 residues long. CDR3 DNA sequence: TGTGCCAGCAGCTACGGAGCCGGGACTCTTACGACAGATACGCAGTATTTT. As protein: CASSYGAGTLTTDTQYF.

This clonotype occurred many times. This chain connects TRBV29-1 to TRBJ2-7; D possibly corresponds to TRBD2 (6 bases). The CDR3 contains 11 residues. CDR1 SQVTM and CDR2 ANQGSEA come from the germline V gene. Trimming took off 7 bases at V and 3 bases at J, with 10 bases between the two ends. CDR3 DNA: TGCAGCGCGGGACTGAACTACGAGCAGTACTTC. Encoded protein: CSAGLNYEQYF.

V and J are TRBV6-2 or TRBV6-3 and TRBJ2-7, with 14 bases identical to TRBD2. Germline values: CDR1 MNHEY, CDR2 SVGEGT. This CDR3 spans 16 amino acids. The V segment lost 6 bases and the J segment 4 bases; nucleotides outside the gene matches: 8. The CDR3 DNA follows: TGTGCCAGCAGCCGCAACGGACTAGCGGGGGGATACGAGCAGTACTTC. Translating gives CASSRNGLAGGYEQYF.

This clonotype appeared many times. This chain uses TRBV10-3 with TRBJ2-3; TRBD2 agrees at 9 bases. Germline CDR1 reads ENHRY; CDR2 reads SYGVKD. CDR3 length: 14 residues. Losses at the gene ends were 11 bases for V and 2 bases for J; bases not matched to a gene: 8. Written as DNA, the CDR3 is TGTGCCGCCTCCGGGACTAGCCCCACAGATACGCAGTATTTT. Translating it yields CAASGTSPTDTQYF.

With regard to this clonotype: The final CDR3 position lacks the conserved phenylalanine or tryptophan, pointing to a likely read error. The V and J genes are TRBV7-3 and TRBJ2-7; 11 bases are shared with TRBD1. This CDR3 has 15 amino acids. The V and J ends lost 4 bases and 3 bases, in that order; junction bases with no gene match: 5. CDR1 SGHTA and CDR2 FQGTGA come from the germline V gene. The CDR3 nucleotides read TGTGCCAGCAGCTCCCAGGGGACAGGGGGCTACGAGCAGTACTCC. Encoded protein: CASSSQGTGGYEQYS.

This clonotype was recorded at least ten times. The rearrangement uses TRBV7-2 and TRBJ2-4; a weak D match, TRBD1 (5 bases). The CDR3 has 11 residues. Germline V gene sequence: CDR1 SGHTA, CDR2 FQGNSA. Trimming left V 4 bases short and J 7 bases short, with 5 bases between. The chain's CDR3 is CASSSGNIQYF. CDR3 nucleotide sequence: TGTGCCAGCAGCTCAGGGAACATTCAGTACTTC.

This clonotype was picked up a small number of times. The CDR3: CASNKGRGMTDTQYF. In DNA form, the CDR3 reads TGTGCCAGCAACAAAGGGCGGGGAATGACAGATACGCAGTATTTT. This chain uses TRBV21-1 with TRBJ2-3. TRBV21-1 is annotated as a pseudogene. The CDR3 has 15 residues.

In this sample, this clonotype turned up a few times. The chain recombines TRBV4-2 with TRBJ1-4; D ambiguous. Per the germline V gene, CDR1 is LGHNA and CDR2 is YNFKEQ. CDR3 size: 17 residues. The V gene lost 0 bases and the J gene lost 10 bases, with 21 bases spanning the gap. CDR3 coding DNA: TGTGCCAGCAGCCAAGATCCCCAGGTAGCTGAAAAGGGAAAACTGTTTTTT. Translated: CASSQDPQVAEKGKLFF.

Only a few counts were recorded for this clonotype. At one end the junction does not follow the germline gene, possibly because of a read error. The chain recombines TRBV4-1 with TRBJ1-2; possible D gene TRBD1, 5 bases. The CDR3 sequence is 15 residues long. Germline lookup yields CDR1 MGHRA and CDR2 YSYEKL. In DNA, the CDR3 is TGCGCCAGCAGCCAAGTTGGGGGGACTAAATATGGCTACACCTTC. Translated, it gives CASSQVGGTKYGYTF.

The chain joins TRBV2 to TRBJ2-5; no firm D call. The CDR3 contains 11 residues. V was trimmed by 2 bases and J by 11 bases, leaving 9 bases between them. Germline CDR1 is SNHLY and CDR2 is FYNNEI. The CDR3 here is CASSEYNEQYF. In nucleotides, the CDR3 is TGTGCCAGCAGTGAATATAATGAGCAGTACTTC.

The genes are TRBV20-1 and TRBJ1-4; 8 nucleotides agree with TRBD1. This CDR3 is built from 12 residues. V trimming: 3 bases; J trimming: 8 bases; junction bases outside the gene matches: 2. Germline V CDR1 and CDR2: DFQATT, SNEGSKA (reference sequence). CDR3 sequence: CSASGDREKLFF. CDR3 coding DNA: TGCAGTGCTAGCGGGGACAGGGAAAAACTGTTTTTT.

This clonotype occurred a few times. The chain links TRBV7-3 to TRBJ2-1, with TRBD2 matching 8 bases. V was clipped by 3 bases and J by 4 bases; unmatched bases: 5. Germline CDR1 SGHTA, CDR2 FQGTGA. The CDR3 runs to 15 residues. CDR3 loop: CASSFLAGYYNEQFF. The CDR3 coding sequence is TGTGCCAGCAGCTTCTTAGCGGGGTATTACAATGAGCAGTTCTTC.

The V call is TRBV6-2 or TRBV6-3, the J call TRBJ1-5; D remains ambiguous. CDR1 is MNHEY and CDR2 is SVGEGT in the germline V gene. With 5 bases removed from V and 4 bases from J, the gap between germline ends came to 9 bases. The length of the CDR3 is 13 residues. The DNA for the CDR3 is TGTGCCAGCAGTGACCAGAGTAATCAGCCCCAGCATTTT. This sequence encodes CASSDQSNQPQHF.

This clonotype was counted ten times or more. The chain employs TRBV7-2 and TRBJ2-3; unclear D gene. The CDR3 runs 14 residues. The germline V gene has CDR1 SGHTA and CDR2 FQGNSA. The V gene lost 3 bases and the J gene lost 4 bases, with 11 bases spanning the gap. The CDR3 spells CASSFTGLPDTQYF. In DNA, the CDR3 is TGTGCCAGCAGCTTCACGGGCCTCCCAGATACGCAGTATTTT. Based on the CDR3 plus reference TRBV7-2 and TRBJ2-3, the full variable domain is GAGVSQSPSNKVTEKGKDVELRCDPISGHTALYWYRQSLGQGLEFLIYFQGNSAPDKSGLPSDRFSAERTGGSVSTLTIQRTQQEDSAVYLCASSFTGLPDTQYFGPGTRLTVL.

This clonotype was counted only a few times. This chain connects TRBV28 to TRBJ2-5; TRBD2 matches at 7 bases. Germline assignment: CDR1 MDHEN and CDR2 SYDVKM. With 5 bases clipped from V and 7 bases from J, the junction kept 13 bases outside the gene matches. The CDR3 consists of 15 residues. The CDR3 spells CASSGGTAGEGTQYF. Written as DNA, the CDR3 is TGTGCCAGCAGTGGGGGGACGGCGGGGGAAGGGACCCAGTACTTC.

The chain is built from TRBV15 and TRBJ1-2, with D unresolved. The CDR3 length is 15 residues. V lost 1 base to trimming and J lost 4 bases, with 13 bases between them. Germline V gene sequence: CDR1 LNHNV, CDR2 YYDKDF (reference sequence). The CDR3 DNA sequence: TGTGCCACCAGCAGAGTATCGGACGGAGCCTATGGCTACACCTTC. Encoded protein: CATSRVSDGAYGYTF.

This clonotype was counted ten times or more. This rearrangement joins TRBV12-3 or TRBV12-4 to TRBJ2-7; D unclear. CDR3 length: 11 amino acids. The V end lost 2 bases, the J end lost 2 bases, and 1 base lay between the germline ends. CDR3 DNA: TGTGCCAGCAGTTTAACCTACGAGCAGTACTTC. Translating gives CASSLTYEQYF.

A note on this clonotype: The junction differs from germline at one of its ends, possibly a read error. This chain uses TRBV7-9 with TRBJ2-7; no clear D. CDR1 and CDR2 (germline): SEHNR, FQNEAQ (reference sequence). This CDR3 spans 14 amino acids. The CDR3 DNA sequence: TGTGTCAGCAGCTTAGCCGCAGCTACCTACGAGCAGTACTTC. This codes for CVSSLAAATYEQYF.

Worth noting for this clonotype: At one of its ends the junction is not consistent with the germline gene, which may arise from a read error. The V and J genes are TRBV12-3 or TRBV12-4 and TRBJ2-1; D gene uncertain. The CDR3 length is 11 residues. DNA for the CDR3: TGTGCCAGCAGTCTTTACAGTGAGCAGTTCTTC. Amino acid sequence: CASSLYSEQFF.

As for this clonotype: One end of the junction varies from germline; a read error may be responsible. The chain combines TRBV2 with TRBJ1-4; TRBD1 agrees at 10 bases. The CDR3 has 14 residues. Germline V gene data show CDR1 as SNHLY and CDR2 as FYNNEI. As DNA, the CDR3 is TGTGCCAGCGTCCGACAGGGGGCTAATGAAGAACTGTTTTTT. Protein sequence: CASVRQGANEELFF.